The rows below give T cell receptor beta chains drawn from one sample of a study of T cell responses to AZD1222 COVID-19 vaccine. Profiling relied on immunoSEQ multiplex PCR, and the TCRdb table lists in-frame clones only, not all of them. The table shows roughly 100,000 clones, with around 84% occurring only once. The sample here was peripheral blood, taken on day 0 of AZD1222 vaccination. All receptors come from an adult in good health. The CDR3 runs from the conserved cysteine through the conserved F or W. D genes are given only for firm matches. A row's size may be missing; if present it is once, few, many or a size class.

CDR3nt,CDR3aa,abundance,j_gene,v_gene,d_gene
TGTGCCAGTAGTATAGGGACAGGTCTTTACGAGCAGTACTTC,CASSIGTGLYEQYF,NA,TRBJ2-7,TRBV19,TRBD1
TGCGCCAGCAGCTTAACAGGGGAAGATGGCTACACCTTC,CASSLTGEDGYTF,NA,TRBJ1-2,TRBV5-1,TRBD1
TGTGCCAGCAGCTTAGAACCGGGGAGGGGGTCCTACGAGCAGTACTTC,CASSLEPGRGSYEQYF,NA,TRBJ2-7,TRBV7-9,NA
TGTGCCAGTAGTATAGGGCAGTATAGCAATCAGCCCCAGCATTTT,CASSIGQYSNQPQHF,NA,TRBJ1-5,TRBV19,NA
TGTGCCAGCAGTTATCAAGAGGGAACCGAGCAGTACTTC,CASSYQEGTEQYF,NA,TRBJ2-7,TRBV6-2/TRBV6-3,NA
TGCGCCAGCAGCTTGTCATTTCCGCTGGATGAGCAGTTCTTC,CASSLSFPLDEQFF,once,TRBJ2-1,TRBV5-1,NA
TGTGCCAGCAGCTTAGCGCCCAGGGCCTACAATGAGCAGTTCTTC,CASSLAPRAYNEQFF,NA,TRBJ2-1,TRBV7-6,NA
TGTGCCAGTAGTACCCTGGGGGGCAATGAGCAGTTCTTC,CASSTLGGNEQFF,NA,TRBJ2-1,TRBV19,NA
TGTGCCAGCACGCCCCAAAGCACGGGGCAGGGGGTCCACGAGCAGTACTTC,CASTPQSTGQGVHEQYF,NA,TRBJ2-7,TRBV6-8,TRBD1
TGTGCCAGCAGCGGGGTGGGGGATGAAGCTTTCTTT,CASSGVGDEAFF,few,TRBJ1-1,TRBV5-8,NA
TGTGCCAGCTCACCCCAGGGGCCCGTTAACTATGGCTACACCTTC,CASSPQGPVNYGYTF,NA,TRBJ1-2,TRBV18,NA
TGTGCCAGCAGACCTCCCGGCGGGGGGAGAGAACAGCCCCAGCATTTT,CASRPPGGGREQPQHF,NA,TRBJ1-5,TRBV28,NA
TGTGCCAGCAGTTCTACGGTAAGGGGCACTGAAGCTTTCTTT,CASSSTVRGTEAFF,NA,TRBJ1-1,TRBV6-2/TRBV6-3,NA
TGTGCCAGCAGGCAGGCTGGGGCCAACGTCCTGACTTTC,CASRQAGANVLTF,NA,TRBJ2-6,TRBV28,NA
TGTGCCAGCAGTTTAACCCACACAGATACGCAGTATTTT,CASSLTHTDTQYF,NA,TRBJ2-3,TRBV27,NA
TGTGCCAGCAGCCCACCACCAGGGGGAACAGATACGCAGTATTTT,CASSPPPGGTDTQYF,NA,TRBJ2-3,TRBV28,TRBD1
TGCAGCGTTGTACTTAACAGGGTCTCTGAAGCTTTCTTT,CSVVLNRVSEAFF,NA,TRBJ1-1,TRBV29-1,NA
TGTGCCAGCGGCCCGGGAGAAGGGCTCTACAATGAGCAGTTCTTC,CASGPGEGLYNEQFF,NA,TRBJ2-1,TRBV19,NA
TGTGCCAGCAGCTTAGACCAGGGAGGGAGCACAGATACGCAGTATTTT,CASSLDQGGSTDTQYF,NA,TRBJ2-3,TRBV7-9,TRBD2
TGTGCCAGCACCGAGAAACAGGGGAACACTGAAGCTTTCTTT,CASTEKQGNTEAFF,few,TRBJ1-1,TRBV6-5,NA
TGTGCCAGCAGCTTAGGACAGAAAAAACTGTTTTTT,CASSLGQKKLFF,NA,TRBJ1-4,TRBV13,NA
TGTGCCTGGGGAACCGGGACAGGGATCACCGGGGAGCTGTTTTTT,CAWGTGTGITGELFF,NA,TRBJ2-2,TRBV30,TRBD1
TGCGCCAGCAGCCAAGGACCCCTCCTAGGCGGCGGAGATACGCAGTATTTT,CASSQGPLLGGGDTQYF,NA,TRBJ2-3,TRBV4-3,NA
TGCGCCAGCAGCTTTGGTAGTGGCCAAGAGACCCAGTACTTC,CASSFGSGQETQYF,NA,TRBJ2-5,TRBV5-1,NA
TGTGCCAGCAGCTCGGCCGGGACTAGCGGCTACGAGCAGTACTTC,CASSSAGTSGYEQYF,few,TRBJ2-7,TRBV7-6,TRBD2
TGTGCCAGCAGCTTGGGGCCAGCCACGAACACCGGGGAGCTGTTTTTT,CASSLGPATNTGELFF,NA,TRBJ2-2,TRBV5-4,NA
TGTGCCTGGAGTGTAATAGGGCTTCGCGGGGAGCTGTTTTTT,CAWSVIGLRGELFF,NA,TRBJ2-2,TRBV30,NA
TGCGCCAGCAGCCAAGATTACAGCTATGGCTACACCTTC,CASSQDYSYGYTF,NA,TRBJ1-2,TRBV4-3,NA
TGTGCCAGCAGCCCGGCCGGCGCCGGCTCTGGAAACACCATATATTTT,CASSPAGAGSGNTIYF,NA,TRBJ1-3,TRBV7-2,NA
TGCAGTGCTAGTCAAGGACAGCAACCTTTGTGGCAGTATTTT,CSASQGQQPLWQYF,NA,TRBJ2-3,TRBV20-1,NA
TGTGCCAGCAGCCAAGAGGGGGATCCCGGGGAGCTGTTTTTT,CASSQEGDPGELFF,NA,TRBJ2-2,TRBV7-2,NA
TGTGCCAGCAGCAATAAGTTCGCGGCTCCTCAAGCCAAAAACATTCAGTACTTC,CASSNKFAAPQAKNIQYF,NA,TRBJ2-4,TRBV21-1,NA
TGTGCCAGCAGCCCCCTCCTTGGTGGTGAAGCTTTCTTT,CASSPLLGGEAFF,NA,TRBJ1-1,TRBV11-3,NA
TGTGCTAGTGGTTTGGTCCAGTTGTTCATGAATAGGGAGACCCAGTACTTC,CASGLVQLFMNRETQYF,NA,TRBJ2-5,TRBV12-5,NA
TGTGCCAGCAGCTTAGGAGGCCGGGCCCTATTGGATACGCAGTATTTT,CASSLGGRALLDTQYF,NA,TRBJ2-3,TRBV7-3,NA
TGTGCCAGCAGTCGGGTTATAGATTTAACGCGGACTCAAGAGACCCAGTACTTC,CASSRVIDLTRTQETQYF,NA,TRBJ2-5,TRBV6-6,NA
TGTGCCAGCGAGACCGGGACAGGGTCAGGGGCCAACGTCCTGACTTTC,CASETGTGSGANVLTF,NA,TRBJ2-6,TRBV2,TRBD1
TGTGCCAGCAGTATCACAGGGGCTGGGGCCAACGTCCTGACTTTC,CASSITGAGANVLTF,NA,TRBJ2-6,TRBV28,TRBD1
TGTGCCAGCAGTTACTCGGGGACAAGCAATCAGCCCCAGCATTTT,CASSYSGTSNQPQHF,few,TRBJ1-5,TRBV6-5,NA
TGTGCCAGTAGTATAGAACCTCGACAGAGCTCCTACAATGAGCAGTTCTTC,CASSIEPRQSSYNEQFF,NA,TRBJ2-1,TRBV19,NA
TGTGCCAGCAGCCCGGGGACAGGGAGGGAGCTGTTTTTT,CASSPGTGRELFF,NA,TRBJ2-2,TRBV5-6,TRBD1